The 28 T cell receptor beta chains listed next were all sequenced from one sample in a study of graft-versus-host responses after intestinal transplantation. Some clones are missing from TCRdb's copy, which holds only in-frame ones; the method was immunoSEQ multiplex PCR. The sample has tens of thousands of clones, 75% to 95% seen once. Antigen specificity for these receptors is unknown. The starting material was unstimulated CD8+ T cells sorted from spleen or lymph node cells, obtained before intestinal transplant. Source of these receptors: a human donor who received an intestinal transplant.

The DNA of the CDR3 is TGTGCCATCAGTGACCGGGACATCACCATGAACACTGAAGCTTTCTTT. The encoded protein is CAISDRDITMNTEAFF. J is TRBJ1-1 and V is TRBV10-3, with D perhaps matching TRBD1 (6 bases). Germline V CDR1 and CDR2: ENHRY, SYGVKD. The germline V and J ends were trimmed by 3 bases and 0 bases, with 14 bases remaining between them. This CDR3 has 16 residues.

The chain couples TRBV6-5 to TRBJ2-2; D perhaps matches TRBD1 (6 bases). Trimming shortened V by 2 bases and J by 6 bases, and 7 bases separated the two germline ends. The CDR3 runs to 13 residues. Germline V gene sequence: CDR1 MNHEY, CDR2 SVGAGI. CDR3 amino acids: CASSYGQPGELFF. CDR3 bases: TGTGCCAGCAGTTACGGACAGCCCGGGGAGCTGTTTTTT.

The chain employs TRBV14 and TRBJ2-7; 7 nucleotides match TRBD2. CDR3 length equals 14 residues. J was trimmed by 4 bases and V by 3 bases; bases with no gene match: 6. Looked up from germline, CDR1 is SGHDN and CDR2 is FVKESK. In DNA, the CDR3 is TGTGCCAGCAGCCAGTGGCGGGAGCCGTACGAGCAGTACTTC. This codes for CASSQWREPYEQYF. Complete variable domain (other parts from reference TRBV14 and TRBJ2-7): EAGVTQFPSHSVIEKGQTVTLRCDPISGHDNLYWYRRVMGKEIKFLLHFVKESKQDESGMPNNRFLAERTGGTYSTLKVQPAELEDSGVYFCASSQWREPYEQYFGPGTRLTVT.

This chain links TRBV6-6 with TRBJ2-1; 12 bases fit TRBD1. This CDR3 has 15 residues. After removal of 2 bases from V and 8 bases from J, the junction contained 4 bases not matched to a gene. Germline loops: CDR1 MNHNY, CDR2 SVGAGI (reference sequence). CDR3 nucleotide sequence: TGTGCCAGCAGTTACGGGACAGGGGGCTTCGATGAGCAGTTCTTC. Its protein is CASSYGTGGFDEQFF.

The rearrangement uses TRBV27 and TRBJ2-7; 10 bases are a match to TRBD2. The CDR3 covers 15 residues. Germline lookup yields CDR1 MNHEY and CDR2 SMNVEV (reference sequence). Trimming took 5 bases from V and 4 from J; bases not matched to a gene: 8. The CDR3 DNA is TGTGCCAGCAGTGATCGGACTAGCGGACTTTACGAGCAGTACTTC. Residues: CASSDRTSGLYEQYF.

This chain joins TRBV29-1 and TRBJ2-5, with 9 bases fitting TRBD2. J gave up 1 base and V 2 bases, and 5 bases lay outside the gene matches. The germline CDR1 and CDR2 sequences are SQVTM and ANQGSEA. The CDR3 extends over 15 amino acids. The CDR3 bases are TGCAGCGTTGAAATCGAGCGGGGGGCCCAAGAGACCCAGTACTTC. Amino acid sequence: CSVEIERGAQETQYF.

V gene TRBV7-9 combines with J gene TRBJ1-1; possibly TRBD1 for D (6 bases). V dropped 3 bases and J dropped 7 bases, with 18 bases sitting between them. Germline V gives CDR1 SEHNR, CDR2 FQNEAQ (reference sequence). This CDR3 contains 15 residues. This chain's CDR3 is CASSFPTGWSDEAFF. For the CDR3, the DNA is TGTGCCAGCAGCTTCCCCACAGGGTGGAGCGATGAAGCTTTCTTT.

The genes are TRBV4-1 and TRBJ2-7; 7 bases map to TRBD2. This CDR3 spans 13 amino acids. The germline V gene encodes CDR1 MGHRA and CDR2 YSYEKL. V was clipped by 4 bases and J by 5 bases; unmatched bases: 5. The CDR3 DNA follows: TGCGCCAGCAGCCGGCAGGCGGGAGACGAGCAGTACTTC. Protein sequence: CASSRQAGDEQYF.

The chain joins TRBV5-1 to TRBJ1-1, with 9 bases lining up with TRBD1. Germline-derived CDR1 and CDR2 are SGHRS and YFSETQ. J lost 0 bases, V lost 4 bases, and 13 bases had no gene match. The CDR3 is made up of 18 amino acids. The CDR3 sequence: CASSLLSIQGALNTEAFF. The CDR3 region has the DNA TGCGCCAGCAGCCTCTTGTCTATACAGGGGGCCCTGAACACTGAAGCTTTCTTT. The variable domain in full, completed from reference TRBV5-1 and TRBJ1-1, reads KAGVTQTPRYLIKTRGQQVTLSCSPISGHRSVSWYQQTPGQGLQFLFEYFSETQRNKGNFPGRFSGRQFSNSRSEMNVSTLELGDSALYLCASSLLSIQGALNTEAFFGQGTRLTVV.

V is TRBV5-8 and J is TRBJ1-1, with D possibly being TRBD1 (6 bases). The V and J ends lost 4 bases and 7 bases respectively, with 11 bases between them. The CDR3 has 12 residues. Germline values: CDR1 SGHTS, CDR2 YDEGEE. The CDR3 sequence: CASSRSGDEAFF. The CDR3 coding sequence is TGTGCCAGCAGCCGGTCAGGGGATGAAGCTTTCTTT.

The rearrangement links TRBV5-6 to TRBJ2-7, with D unclear. Germline V gene sequence: CDR1 SGHDT, CDR2 YYEEEE. V was clipped by 4 bases and J by 1 base, with 6 bases between them. The CDR3 has 12 amino acids. The CDR3 loop is CASSAQSYEQYF. The CDR3 DNA reads TGTGCCAGCAGCGCACAGTCCTACGAGCAGTACTTC.

V is TRBV7-9 and J is TRBJ1-1; 7 nucleotides agree with TRBD1. The CDR3 is made up of 12 amino acids. Germline trimming cut 3 bases from V and 11 bases from J; bases unmatched to any gene: 6. Germline lookup yields CDR1 SEHNR and CDR2 FQNEAQ (reference sequence). In DNA, the CDR3 is TGTGCCAGCAGCTTTCAAGGGGGCTTGGCTTTCTTT. Encoded protein: CASSFQGGLAFF.

The chain joins TRBV27 to TRBJ2-7; 9 bases map to TRBD2. The CDR3 consists of 14 residues. Trimming cost V 5 bases and J 4 bases; bases outside gene matches: 6. Germline values: CDR1 MNHEY, CDR2 SMNVEV (reference sequence). CDR3 in amino acids: CASSPTSGGYEQYF. Here the CDR3 DNA reads TGTGCCAGCAGTCCGACTAGCGGAGGTTACGAGCAGTACTTC.

This sequence joins TRBV5-5 and TRBJ2-2; D gene uncertain. Trimming stripped 4 bases from V and 2 bases from J, with 6 bases between. The CDR3 sequence is 13 residues long. CDR1 is SGHKS, CDR2 YYEKEE, per germline (reference sequence). Here the CDR3 reads CASSQQNTGELFF. CDR3 coding DNA: TGTGCCAGCAGCCAACAAAACACCGGGGAGCTGTTTTTT.

The chain has TRBV6-5 and TRBJ2-5, with 11 nucleotides matching TRBD2. CDR1 is MNHEY and CDR2 is SVGAGI in the germline V gene. The CDR3 contains 13 residues. With V trimmed by 5 bases and J by 4 bases, 0 bases remained unmatched. CDR3 DNA: TGTGCCAGCAGTCTAGCGGGGGGAGAGACCCAGTACTTC. Protein: CASSLAGGETQYF.

The V call is TRBV30, the J call TRBJ2-3, with 10 bases matching TRBD2. The CDR3 loop spans 19 amino acids. Germline trimming cut 0 bases from V and 3 bases from J; bases unmatched to any gene: 15. Per the germline V gene, CDR1 is GTSNPN and CDR2 is SVGIG (reference sequence). The CDR3 DNA sequence: TGTGCCTGGAGTGTATCGGGACTAGCGATAAGTTATCAGACAGATACGCAGTATTTT. Protein: CAWSVSGLAISYQTDTQYF.

The J gene is TRBJ1-3, the V gene TRBV6-1; 7 bases are shared with TRBD1. Trimming took 2 bases from V and 0 from J; bases not matched to a gene: 4. Germline CDR1 reads MNHNS; CDR2 reads SASEGT. The length of the CDR3 is 16 residues. The CDR3 sequence is CASSEWDRSSGNTIYF. In DNA, the CDR3 is TGTGCCAGCAGTGAATGGGACAGAAGCTCTGGAAACACCATATATTTT.

The chain employs TRBV7-8 and TRBJ1-2, with a tentative D call TRBD1 (6 bases). The CDR3 spans 16 residues. Germline loops: CDR1 SGHVS, CDR2 FQNEAQ. The ends were cut back, 4 bases at V and 8 bases at J, with 23 bases in the middle. As DNA, the CDR3 is TGTGCCAGCAGCTCCAAGCCGGACAGCTGGATCTGGGGCTACACCTTC. Translation: CASSSKPDSWIWGYTF.

J is TRBJ2-7 and V is TRBV2; 9 bases are a match to TRBD1. CDR3 length equals 14 residues. Germline-derived CDR1 and CDR2 are SNHLY and FYNNEI. V lost 5 bases to trimming and J lost 1 base; unmatched junction nucleotides: 3. The CDR3 DNA sequence: TGTGCCAGCAGTTCGGGACAGGGTTCCTACGAGCAGTACTTC. Its translation: CASSSGQGSYEQYF. Using reference TRBV2 and TRBJ2-7 for the parts outside the CDR3, the full variable domain is EPEVTQTPSHQVTQMGQEVILRCVPISNHLYFYWYRQILGQKVEFLVSFYNNEISEKSEIFDDQFSVERPDGSNFTLKIRSTKLEDSAMYFCASSSGQGSYEQYFGPGTRLTVT.

The chain joins TRBV6-1 to TRBJ2-3; TRBD2 matches at 9 bases. The germline V gene encodes CDR1 MNHNS and CDR2 SASEGT. The V and J ends lost 3 bases and 6 bases, in that order; junction bases with no gene match: 10. This CDR3 has 16 residues. For the CDR3, the DNA is TGTGCCAGCAGTGATAGGGCGGGAGGGCCATTTGATACGCAGTATTTT. This codes for CASSDRAGGPFDTQYF.

The chain couples TRBV6-5 to TRBJ1-1; a possible D gene is TRBD1 (6 bases). V was clipped by 7 bases and J by 4 bases, with 16 bases between them. CDR3 length equals 14 residues. Germline-derived CDR1 and CDR2 are MNHEY and SVGAGI. The CDR3 coding sequence is TGTGCCAGCACCAACTGGCGGGGGCCCACTGAAGCTTTCTTT. Translated: CASTNWRGPTEAFF.

The chain carries TRBV7-9 and TRBJ1-3, with D possibly matching TRBD1 (5 bases). Germline-derived CDR1 and CDR2 are SEHNR and FQNEAQ (reference sequence). The germline V and J ends were trimmed by 3 bases and 5 bases, with 11 bases remaining between them. This CDR3 spans 14 amino acids. The CDR3 here is CASSLGLGRNTIYF. CDR3 sequence (DNA): TGTGCCAGCAGCTTGGGTCTGGGGCGAAACACCATATATTTT.

The V and J genes are TRBV30 and TRBJ1-5; 9 nucleotides match TRBD1. Germline values: CDR1 GTSNPN, CDR2 SVGIG (reference sequence). This CDR3 comprises 14 residues. V lost 6 bases, J lost 5 bases, and 8 bases stayed unmatched. The CDR3 region is CACSPGQGYQPQHF. Written as DNA, the CDR3 is TGTGCCTGCTCGCCGGGACAGGGCTATCAGCCCCAGCATTTT.

The chain combines TRBV7-9 with TRBJ2-3, with 10 bases lining up with TRBD2. J lost 3 bases, V lost 1 base, and 4 bases had no gene match. Germline V CDR1 and CDR2: SEHNR, FQNEAQ (reference sequence). This CDR3 is built from 16 residues. CDR3 coding DNA: TGTGCCAGCAGCTTAGAGAGCGGGAGGGGAACAGATACGCAGTATTTT. Amino acids: CASSLESGRGTDTQYF.

The rearrangement links TRBV27 to TRBJ1-5; no clear D gene. The CDR3 extends over 15 amino acids. Germline V lookup: CDR1 MNHEY, CDR2 SMNVEV (reference sequence). Trimming removed 5 bases from V and 0 bases from J, with 11 bases in between. The CDR3 DNA sequence: TGTGCCAGCAGTAACGGTGGTTATAGCAATCAGCCCCAGCATTTT. It specifies CASSNGGYSNQPQHF.

The rearrangement joins TRBV4-1 to TRBJ1-2; no reliable D call. This CDR3 contains 15 residues. CDR1 is MGHRA and CDR2 is YSYEKL in the germline V gene. V was shortened by 0 bases and J by 8 bases, with 16 bases between the two germline ends. The CDR3 DNA reads TGCGCCAGCAGCCAAGATACAGCTCCCTCTTGGGGCTACACCTTC. It specifies CASSQDTAPSWGYTF.

The rearrangement uses TRBV15 and TRBJ2-3; 8 bases fit TRBD2. The V and J ends lost 8 bases and 8 bases, in that order; junction bases with no gene match: 3. CDR3 length equals 11 residues. In germline, CDR1 is LNHNV, CDR2 YYDKDF (reference sequence). The CDR3 here is CATFGGGTQYF. In DNA form, the CDR3 reads TGTGCCACCTTCGGGGGGGGTACGCAGTATTTT.

The CDR3: CASKGDSDVYEQYF. In DNA form, the CDR3 reads TGTGCCAGCAAGGGGGACAGTGACGTCTACGAGCAGTACTTC. The chain couples TRBV6-1 to TRBJ2-7; 7 positions agree with TRBD1. CDR1 is MNHNS and CDR2 is SASEGT in the germline V gene. V gave up 7 bases and J gave up 3 bases; unmatched junction bases: 9. The length of the CDR3 is 14 residues.